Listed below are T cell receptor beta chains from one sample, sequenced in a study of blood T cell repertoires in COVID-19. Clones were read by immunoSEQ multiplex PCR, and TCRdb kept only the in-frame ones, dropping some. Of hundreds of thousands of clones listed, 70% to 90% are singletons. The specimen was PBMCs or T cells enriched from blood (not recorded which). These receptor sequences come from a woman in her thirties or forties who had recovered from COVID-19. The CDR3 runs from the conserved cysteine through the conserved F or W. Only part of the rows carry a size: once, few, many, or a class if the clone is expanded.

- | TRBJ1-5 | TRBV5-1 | CASSQGQGANQPQHF
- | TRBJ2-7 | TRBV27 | CASSLSPAYEQYF
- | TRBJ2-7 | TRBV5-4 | CASSLGLAGNYEQYF
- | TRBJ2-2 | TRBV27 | CASSFSLTGELFF
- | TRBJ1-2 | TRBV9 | CASSVSEGSGYGYTF
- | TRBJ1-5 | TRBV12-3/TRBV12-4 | CASSLYQPQHF
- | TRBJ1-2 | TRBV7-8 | CASSLDGTVTYGYTF
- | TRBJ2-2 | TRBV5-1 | CASSATSGENTGELFF
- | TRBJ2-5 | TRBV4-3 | CASSQETEETQYF
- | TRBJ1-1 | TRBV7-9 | CASLFGGVNTEAFF
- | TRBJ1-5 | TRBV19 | CASSTDRNQPQHF
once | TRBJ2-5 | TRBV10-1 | CASSESGSQETQYF
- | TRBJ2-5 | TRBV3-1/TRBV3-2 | CASSQDERGGGETQYF
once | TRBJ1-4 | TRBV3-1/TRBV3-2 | CASSPRGRTEKLFF
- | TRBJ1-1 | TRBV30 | CAWSVLKGGVNTEAFF
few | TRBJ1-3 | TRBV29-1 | CSAEVGNTIYF
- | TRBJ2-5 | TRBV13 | CASSLGPVQETQYF